These 15 T cell receptor beta chains came from one sample sequenced in a study of blood T cell repertoires in COVID-19. Sequencing used immunoSEQ multiplex PCR; TCRdb keeps in-frame clones, though not all of them. The data show roughly 250,000 clones, 65% to 85% seen once. The sample consisted of peripheral blood. These receptors came from a man aged 50-60 years with active or convalescent COVID-19.

CDR3 DNA: TGCAGTGCGAGGGAGAACACTGAAGCTTTCTTT. Translation gives CSARENTEAFF. This chain connects TRBV20-1 to TRBJ1-1; the D is unclear. Per the germline V gene, CDR1 is DFQATT and CDR2 is SNEGSKA (reference sequence). V lost 6 bases to trimming and J lost 1 base, with 6 bases between them. The CDR3 has 11 residues.

Only a few counts were recorded for this clone. V and J are TRBV7-3 and TRBJ1-1; TRBD1 is a possible D gene (6 bases). This CDR3 spans 15 amino acids. Germline V gene sequence: CDR1 SGHTA, CDR2 FQGTGA. V shed 2 bases and J shed 0 bases, with 10 bases lying between them. The CDR3 loop reads CASSLGQNMNTEAFF. CDR3 coding DNA: TGTGCCAGCAGCTTAGGACAGAACATGAACACTGAAGCTTTCTTT. Looking up the rest from reference TRBV7-3 and TRBJ1-1 gives the full variable domain: GAGVSQTPSNKVTEKGKYVELRCDPISGHTALYWYRQSLGQGPEFLIYFQGTGAADDSGLPNDRFFAVRPEGSVSTLKIQRTERGDSAVYLCASSLGQNMNTEAFFGQGTRLTVV.

This clone was detected only a few times. The rearrangement uses TRBV7-9 and TRBJ1-1, with 9 bases matching TRBD1. The CDR3 is 14 residues long. From germline, CDR1 is SEHNR and CDR2 FQNEAQ (reference sequence). J lost 3 bases, V lost 7 bases, and 6 bases had no gene match. The CDR3, as DNA: TGTGCCAGCAAATCGGGACAGGGTGACACTGAAGCTTTCTTT. Translation gives CASKSGQGDTEAFF. The complete variable domain, with remaining parts taken from reference TRBV7-9 and TRBJ1-1, reads DTGVSQNPRHKITKRGQNVTFRCDPISEHNRLYWYRQTLGQGPEFLTYFQNEAQLEKSRLLSDRFSAERPKGSFSTLEIQRTEQGDSAMYLCASKSGQGDTEAFFGQGTRLTVV.

About this clone: Other DNA sequences in the sample encode the same CDR3. V and J are TRBV6-5 and TRBJ2-7, with D maybe TRBD1 (6 bases). The length of the CDR3 is 13 residues. The V gene's germline CDR1 is MNHEY and CDR2 SVGAGI. Trimming pared 3 bases from V and 7 bases from J, leaving 13 bases between. Here the CDR3 reads CASSYSDRGEQYF. CDR3 DNA sequence: TGTGCCAGCAGTTATTCGGACAGAGGGGAGCAGTACTTC.

The rearrangement joins TRBV19 to TRBJ1-2, with D unresolved. The CDR3 is 14 amino acids. Germline-derived CDR1 and CDR2 are LNHDA and SQIVND (reference sequence). V lost 0 bases, J lost 4 bases, and 9 bases lay in between. CDR3 protein: CASSIDPVAYGYTF. The DNA for the CDR3 is TGTGCCAGTAGTATAGATCCAGTAGCCTATGGCTACACCTTC.

CDR3: CASSSTGTGPPYTEAFF. In nucleotides, the CDR3 is TGCGCCAGCAGCTCCACCGGGACAGGGCCTCCTTACACTGAAGCTTTCTTT. V usage is TRBV5-1 and J usage is TRBJ1-1; 9 bases are a match to TRBD1. The junction had 12 bases not matched to a gene; V was cut back by 3 bases and J by 3 bases. The V gene's germline CDR1 is SGHRS and CDR2 YFSETQ. This CDR3 is 17 amino acids long.

A few counts support this clone. The chain carries TRBV9 and TRBJ1-6; tentative D call: TRBD1 (5 bases). The CDR3 is 14 residues long. Trimming shortened V by 7 bases and J by 8 bases, and 16 bases separated the two germline ends. CDR1 and CDR2 (germline): SGDLS, YYNGEE. The DNA for the CDR3 is TGTGCCAGCTGTCCAGGGCGTTACCATTCACCCCTCCACTTT. Translated: CASCPGRYHSPLHF.

V and J are TRBV6-6 and TRBJ2-7, with 7 bases that match TRBD1. Germline V CDR1 and CDR2: MNHNY, SVGAGI (reference sequence). The CDR3 contains 16 residues. Trimming removed 5 bases from V and 2 bases from J; junction bases left unmatched: 12. This CDR3 is CASSRRTGTAAYEQYF. CDR3 DNA sequence: TGTGCCAGCAGTCGAAGAACCGGGACAGCTGCCTACGAGCAGTACTTC.

This chain uses TRBV19 with TRBJ1-6; 7 bases are shared with TRBD1. The V gene's germline CDR1 is LNHDA and CDR2 SQIVND (reference sequence). The V and J ends lost 5 bases and 6 bases, in that order; junction bases with no gene match: 4. The CDR3 consists of 14 residues. The CDR3 sequence: CASSQGGSNSPLHF. CDR3 bases: TGTGCCAGTAGTCAGGGGGGATCTAATTCACCCCTCCACTTT. Looking up the rest from reference TRBV19 and TRBJ1-6 gives the full variable domain: DGGITQSPKYLFRKEGQNVTLSCEQNLNHDAMYWYRQDPGQGLRLIYYSQIVNDFQKGDIAEGYSVSREKKESFPLTVTSAQKNPTAFYLCASSQGGSNSPLHFGNGTRLTVT.

The chain carries TRBV9 and TRBJ1-1, with unresolved D. The CDR3 runs 13 residues. Trimming left V 1 base short and J 1 base short, with 5 bases between. The germline V gene has CDR1 SGDLS and CDR2 YYNGEE. The CDR3 sequence is CASSVTENTEAFF. As DNA, the CDR3 is TGTGCCAGCAGCGTAACAGAGAACACTGAAGCTTTCTTT.

The genes are TRBV3-1 (or the pseudogene TRBV3-2) and TRBJ1-1; D ambiguous. V gave up 0 bases and J gave up 7 bases, with 12 bases separating them. Germline V gene sequence: CDR1 LGHDT, CDR2 YNNKEL (reference sequence). The CDR3 runs to 14 residues. The CDR3 loop is CASSQESRVLEAFF. As DNA, the CDR3 is TGTGCCAGCAGCCAAGAAAGTCGGGTGCTTGAAGCTTTCTTT.

The rearrangement links TRBV20-1 to TRBJ1-2; weak D call: TRBD1 (5 bases). The V end was cut by 7 bases, the J end by 8 bases, with 8 bases between. The CDR3 length is 9 residues. CDR1 and CDR2 (germline): DFQATT, SNEGSKA (reference sequence). DNA of the CDR3: TGCAGTGGGGGGGACGGCTACACCTTC. Amino acids: CSGGDGYTF.

The V and J genes are TRBV6-5 and TRBJ1-5; the D is unclear. Per the germline V gene, CDR1 is MNHEY and CDR2 is SVGAGI. V lost 6 bases and J 0 bases, leaving 6 bases between the germline ends. CDR3 length: 13 residues. CDR3 bases: TGTGCCAGCAGCCAACATAGCAATCAGCCCCAGCATTTT. Protein sequence: CASSQHSNQPQHF.

The chain has TRBV6-9 and TRBJ1-5; 8 bases are a match to TRBD1. Trimming took 2 bases from V and 6 from J; bases not matched to a gene: 3. The CDR3 covers 14 residues. The germline V gene has CDR1 MNHGY and CDR2 SVAAGI. The CDR3 DNA is TGTGCCAGCAGTTATCCAGGGGGCGTTCAGCCCCAGCATTTT. Its protein is CASSYPGGVQPQHF.

The chain uses TRBV3-1 (or the pseudogene TRBV3-2) and TRBJ2-1; weak D call: TRBD1 (5 bases). The length of the CDR3 is 13 residues. Germline CDR1 reads LGHDT; CDR2 reads YNNKEL (reference sequence). V gave up 1 base and J gave up 9 bases, with 10 bases separating them. Here the CDR3 reads CASSQARGFEQFF. The CDR3, as DNA: TGTGCCAGCAGCCAAGCTAGGGGATTTGAGCAGTTCTTC.